Below, 20 T cell receptor beta chains from the same sample are listed, as sequenced in a study of cytomegalovirus exposure and HLA in healthy donors. The PCR was carried out with 60 Vbeta primers and 13 Jbeta primers. Sequencing was performed with immunoSEQ multiplex PCR; in TCRdb, only in-frame clones are kept and a portion is missing. The data show some 90,000 clones, about 80% seen once. Sample: PBMCs. All receptors derive from a woman aged 45 to 65 in good health and CMV-seropositive.

This sequence joins TRBV7-2 and TRBJ1-6; TRBD1 matches 7 bases. The CDR3 spans 15 residues. Germline assignment: CDR1 SGHTA and CDR2 FQGNSA. J was trimmed by 6 bases and V by 5 bases; bases with no gene match: 7. CDR3 DNA: TGTGCCAGCAGCCCGCAGACAGGGCGTAATTCACCCCTCCACTTT. Amino acid sequence: CASSPQTGRNSPLHF.

The chain carries TRBV20-1 and TRBJ2-5, with D perhaps TRBD2 (6 bases). From germline, CDR1 is DFQATT and CDR2 SNEGSKA (reference sequence). The CDR3 is made up of 11 amino acids. Trimming pared 2 bases from V and 7 bases from J, leaving 8 bases between. CDR3 in amino acids: CSARPGGTQYF. CDR3 nucleotide sequence: TGCAGTGCTAGACCCGGGGGGACCCAGTACTTC.

V is TRBV5-8 and J is TRBJ2-5, with D tentatively TRBD1 (6 bases). The CDR3 loop spans 14 amino acids. Trimming shortened V by 2 bases and J by 4 bases, and 12 bases separated the two germline ends. The germline gives CDR1 SGHTS, CDR2 YDEGEE. This chain's CDR3 is CASSFSTGPETQYF. The CDR3 DNA follows: TGTGCCAGCAGCTTTTCGACAGGCCCAGAGACCCAGTACTTC. Full variable domain (rest looked up from reference TRBV5-8 and TRBJ2-5): EAGVTQSPTHLIKTRGQQATLRCSPISGHTSVYWYQQALGLGLQFLLWYDEGEERNRGNFPPRFSGRQFPNYSSELNVNALELEDSALYLCASSFSTGPETQYFGPGTRLLVL.

Note on this clone: A read error may account for a junction end that differs from germline. V and J are TRBV6-6 and TRBJ1-2; maybe TRBD1 (6 bases). Germline CDR1 MNHNY, CDR2 SVGAGI (reference sequence). CDR3 length equals 14 residues. DNA for the CDR3: TGTGTCAGCATTACAGGGTCAGCTAACTATGGCTACACCTTC. Amino acids: CVSITGSANYGYTF.

The rearrangement links TRBV11-2 to TRBJ1-2; 8 bases match TRBD1. Germline CDR1 and CDR2: SGHAT and FQNNGV. V lost 6 bases and J lost 4; bases outside the gene matches: 7. This CDR3 has 14 amino acids. The CDR3 nucleotides read TGTGCCAGCAGGGCGGGACAGGACATCTATGGCTACACCTTC. Protein product: CASRAGQDIYGYTF. Full variable domain (rest looked up from reference TRBV11-2 and TRBJ1-2): EAGVAQSPRYKIIEKRQSVAFWCNPISGHATLYWYQQILGQGPKLLIQFQNNGVVDDSQLPKDRFSAERLKGVDSTLKIQPAKLEDSAVYLCASRAGQDIYGYTFGSGTRLTVV.

The V call is TRBV5-6, the J call TRBJ1-2; D unclear. Germline-derived CDR1 and CDR2 are SGHDT and YYEEEE. This CDR3 comprises 12 residues. V was clipped by 4 bases and J by 8 bases, with 12 bases between them. The CDR3 DNA follows: TGTGCCAGCAGCCGGGATGTGGGCGGCTACACCTTC. Protein: CASSRDVGGYTF.

The chain uses TRBV7-9 and TRBJ1-2; the match to TRBD1 covers 10 bases. Trimming at V came to 5 bases and at J to 1 base, leaving 1 base not matched to a gene. Germline V gene data show CDR1 as SEHNR and CDR2 as FQNEAQ (reference sequence). This CDR3 has 14 residues. The CDR3 DNA follows: TGTGCCAGCAGCCGGACAGGGGGTAACTATGGCTACACCTTC. Translation: CASSRTGGNYGYTF.

V and J are TRBV2 and TRBJ2-1; a weak D match, TRBD1 (7 bases). The ends were cut back, 1 base at V and 3 bases at J, with 10 bases in the middle. Germline CDR1 SNHLY, CDR2 FYNNEI. The CDR3 length is 15 residues. The CDR3, as DNA: TGTGCCAGCAGTGAAGACAGGGGAGGCTACAATGAGCAGTTCTTC. Residues: CASSEDRGGYNEQFF.

The rearrangement links TRBV11-2 to TRBJ2-7; tentative D call: TRBD1 (6 bases). CDR3 length equals 13 residues. Germline CDR1 SGHAT, CDR2 FQNNGV. V was shortened by 3 bases and J by 3 bases, with 9 bases between the two germline ends. CDR3 sequence: CASSLGTLYEQYV. The CDR3 region has the DNA TGTGCCAGCAGCTTGGGGACACTCTACGAGCAGTACGTC.

V is TRBV2 and J is TRBJ1-4; maybe TRBD1 (5 bases). The CDR3 has 16 amino acids. Trimming shortened V by 4 bases and J by 7 bases, and 19 bases separated the two germline ends. Germline CDR1 SNHLY, CDR2 FYNNEI. CDR3 bases: TGTGCCAGCAGTGTGGGGCGAGTGGGGCTAGGTGAAAAACTGTTTTTT. It specifies CASSVGRVGLGEKLFF.

This chain uses TRBV2 with TRBJ2-1; the D is unclear. This CDR3 is built from 11 residues. Germline CDR1 and CDR2: SNHLY and FYNNEI. Trimming left V 2 bases short and J 10 bases short, with 6 bases between. The CDR3: CASSELDEQFF. For the CDR3, the DNA is TGTGCCAGCAGTGAACTAGACGAGCAGTTCTTC. The variable domain in full, completed from reference TRBV2 and TRBJ2-1, reads EPEVTQTPSHQVTQMGQEVILRCVPISNHLYFYWYRQILGQKVEFLVSFYNNEISEKSEIFDDQFSVERPDGSNFTLKIRSTKLEDSAMYFCASSELDEQFFGPGTRLTVL.

This clone was seen only once. The V and J genes are TRBV5-1 and TRBJ1-1; the D is unclear. In germline, CDR1 is SGHRS, CDR2 YFSETQ. The CDR3 runs 15 residues. Between the trimmed V and J ends, which lost 0 bases and 3 bases, there was a span of 12 bases. The chain's CDR3 is CASSLVSLADTEAFF. CDR3 in DNA: TGCGCCAGCAGCTTGGTGTCTTTGGCAGACACTGAAGCTTTCTTT.

This clone was counted once. The chain recombines TRBV5-1 with TRBJ2-5; TRBD1 matches at 7 bases. This CDR3 has 14 residues. V dropped 4 bases and J dropped 4; count of bases not matched to a gene: 7. The V gene's germline CDR1 is SGHRS and CDR2 YFSETQ. CDR3 sequence reads: CASSQQGFLETQYF. CDR3 DNA: TGCGCCAGCAGCCAACAGGGGTTTTTAGAGACCCAGTACTTC.

This clone was picked up one time. The V and J genes are TRBV15 and TRBJ2-3; 13 bases agree with TRBD2. This CDR3 comprises 18 residues. J was trimmed by 0 bases and V by 3 bases; bases with no gene match: 6. CDR1 and CDR2 from the germline V gene are LNHNV and YYDKDF (reference sequence). CDR3 sequence reads: CATSSRLAGGRSTDTQYF. DNA of the CDR3: TGTGCCACCAGCAGCCGACTAGCGGGGGGCCGGAGCACAGATACGCAGTATTTT.

The chain employs TRBV6-1 and TRBJ1-2; D gene ambiguous. Trimming shortened V by 8 bases and J by 2 bases, and 12 bases separated the two germline ends. Per the germline V gene, CDR1 is MNHNS and CDR2 is SASEGT. CDR3 size: 13 residues. The CDR3 sequence is CASFVGWNYGYTF. The DNA for the CDR3 is TGTGCCAGCTTCGTCGGTTGGAACTATGGCTACACCTTC.

CDR3 nucleotides: TGTGCCAGCAGCTTAAAGGGGATACGGGACAGGGTGAACACTGAAGCTTTCTTT. As protein: CASSLKGIRDRVNTEAFF. The J gene is TRBJ1-1, the V gene TRBV7-3; TRBD1 aligns across 9 bases. With V trimmed by 1 base and J by 0 bases, 9 bases remained unmatched. The CDR3 runs to 18 residues. Per germline, CDR1 SGHTA and CDR2 FQGTGA.

Note on this clone: At one end, the junction sequence differs from germline, possibly due to a read error. The genes are TRBV7-9 and TRBJ1-4; D gene uncertain. CDR3 length: 14 residues. The V gene's germline CDR1 is SEHNR and CDR2 FQNEAQ (reference sequence). This CDR3 is CSSSPDPGGEKLFF. The CDR3 nucleotides read TGTTCCAGCAGTCCAGACCCGGGCGGGGAAAAACTGTTTTTT.

V and J are TRBV5-1 and TRBJ1-6; 9 nucleotides agree with TRBD1. The CDR3 contains 14 residues. Germline CDR1 is SGHRS and CDR2 is YFSETQ. V gave up 3 bases and J gave up 7 bases; unmatched junction bases: 2. CDR3 region: CASSSTGGNSPLHF. CDR3 in DNA: TGCGCCAGCAGCTCGACAGGGGGAAATTCACCCCTCCACTTT. Complete variable domain (other parts from reference TRBV5-1 and TRBJ1-6): KAGVTQTPRYLIKTRGQQVTLSCSPISGHRSVSWYQQTPGQGLQFLFEYFSETQRNKGNFPGRFSGRQFSNSRSEMNVSTLELGDSALYLCASSSTGGNSPLHFGNGTRLTVT.

The CDR3 DNA reads as TGTGCCAGCAGCTTAGCCTTACAGGGGTCTCGGGAAGCTTTCTTT. Translating it yields CASSLALQGSREAFF. The chain uses TRBV11-3 and TRBJ1-1; 7 nucleotides line up with TRBD1. Germline assignment: CDR1 SGHNT and CDR2 YENEEA. With V trimmed by 1 base and J by 8 bases, 10 bases remained unmatched. This CDR3 comprises 15 residues.

V and J are TRBV19 and TRBJ2-3; 13 nucleotides line up with TRBD2. This CDR3 comprises 16 residues. J gave up 7 bases and V 5 bases, and 9 bases lay outside the gene matches. CDR1 and CDR2 (germline): LNHDA, SQIVND (reference sequence). The CDR3 DNA follows: TGTGCCAGTAGTCCCATACTAGCGGGAGGGCCAAATACGCAGTATTTT. This codes for CASSPILAGGPNTQYF.